What follows are 14 T cell receptor beta chains derived from one specimen sequenced in a study of blood T cell repertoires in COVID-19. The table came from immunoSEQ multiplex PCR; TCRdb's copy has only in-frame clones and leaves some out. The top ten hold 0.95% to 1.3% of the sample, which has a few hundred thousand clones, about 90% seen once. The sequenced sample was peripheral blood. These receptors were taken from a woman between 40 and 50 years old with COVID-19, enrolled during active disease.

This chain's CDR3 is CASSLPGQLYEQYF. CDR3 nucleotides: TGCGCCAGCAGCTTGCCGGGACAGCTCTACGAGCAGTACTTC. The chain uses TRBV5-1 and TRBJ2-7; 7 bases line up with TRBD1. The CDR3 has 14 amino acids. Germline-derived CDR1 and CDR2 are SGHRS and YFSETQ. The trim removed 1 base at V and 3 bases at J, leaving 4 bases unmatched.

The V gene is TRBV5-5, the J gene TRBJ1-2; the match to TRBD1 covers 7 bases. This CDR3 has 15 residues. Per germline, CDR1 SGHKS and CDR2 YYEKEE (reference sequence). The V and J ends lost 2 bases and 3 bases, in that order; junction bases with no gene match: 7. The CDR3 here is CASSLTGQPHYGYTF. The CDR3 DNA reads as TGTGCCAGCAGCTTAACGGGACAGCCCCACTATGGCTACACCTTC.

This sequence joins TRBV10-3 and TRBJ1-2, with D uncertain. The germline V gene encodes CDR1 ENHRY and CDR2 SYGVKD. Trimming took 2 bases from V and 7 from J, leaving 23 bases between them. The CDR3 runs 17 residues. The CDR3 DNA reads as TGTGCCATCAGTGAGGTGATTATTGCAGAATCTCCCCTTGGCTACACCTTC. Protein product: CAISEVIIAESPLGYTF.

The chain couples TRBV5-5 to TRBJ1-2; D uncertain. Trimming took 4 bases from V and 2 from J, leaving 12 bases between them. The CDR3 sequence is 14 residues long. Germline CDR1 and CDR2: SGHKS and YYEKEE (reference sequence). The CDR3 sequence is CASSPAGENYGYTF. DNA of the CDR3: TGTGCCAGCAGCCCTGCTGGGGAGAACTATGGCTACACCTTC.

This clone was picked up one time. The V and J genes are TRBV5-4 and TRBJ1-2; TRBD1 matches 8 bases. CDR3 length: 15 amino acids. J gave up 0 bases and V 4 bases, and 5 bases lay outside the gene matches. The V gene's germline CDR1 is SGHNT and CDR2 YYREEE (reference sequence). CDR3 region: CASSPRQGTNYGYTF. The DNA for the CDR3 is TGTGCCAGCAGCCCCCGACAGGGGACTAACTATGGCTACACCTTC.

This rearrangement joins TRBV19 to TRBJ2-5, with D perhaps matching TRBD2 (7 bases). The CDR3 is made up of 15 amino acids. V was clipped by 1 base and J by 4 bases, with 13 bases between them. The germline CDR1 and CDR2 sequences are LNHDA and SQIVND (reference sequence). CDR3 bases: TGTGCCAGTAGTATAGCCCGAGGGGGGGGAGAGACCCAGTACTTC. The encoded protein is CASSIARGGGETQYF.

V is TRBV20-1 and J is TRBJ2-3, with D possibly matching TRBD1 (7 bases). CDR1 DFQATT and CDR2 SNEGSKA come from the germline V gene (reference sequence). The CDR3 extends over 15 amino acids. The V and J ends lost 3 bases and 2 bases respectively, with 15 bases between them. The CDR3 DNA is TGCAGTGCTAGTCGCGGAGGGGGCTTCACAGATACGCAGTATTTT. Translation: CSASRGGGFTDTQYF.

The chain couples TRBV24-1 to TRBJ1-2; 9 bases line up with TRBD1. Germline V gives CDR1 KGHDR, CDR2 SFDVKD. The V segment lost 2 bases and the J segment 4 bases; nucleotides outside the gene matches: 7. This CDR3 comprises 16 residues. Here the CDR3 DNA reads TGTGCCACCAGTGATTCTGAGACAGGGGGAGGCTATGGCTACACCTTC. Translating it yields CATSDSETGGGYGYTF.

This clone came up a few times. This rearrangement joins TRBV10-3 to TRBJ2-7; TRBD1 is a possible D gene (7 bases). The germline CDR1 and CDR2 sequences are ENHRY and SYGVKD. There are 14 residues in the CDR3. Trimming cost V 4 bases and J 5 bases, with 15 bases left between them. The CDR3 loop reads CAISGRQGGHEQYF. CDR3 DNA sequence: TGTGCCATCAGTGGGCGGCAGGGGGGTCACGAGCAGTACTTC.

The chain combines TRBV7-3 with TRBJ2-6, with a tentative D call TRBD2 (5 bases). Germline lookup yields CDR1 SGHTA and CDR2 FQGTGA. The CDR3 covers 14 residues. With 5 bases removed from V and 1 base from J, the gap between germline ends came to 6 bases. The CDR3 DNA follows: TGTGCCAGCAGCCGGGATTCTGGGGCCAACGTCCTGACTTTC. It specifies CASSRDSGANVLTF.

This chain uses TRBV28 with TRBJ1-5; a weak D match, TRBD1 (6 bases). This CDR3 is 15 amino acids long. The germline V gene has CDR1 MDHEN and CDR2 SYDVKM. Deletions cut 5 bases from V and 7 bases from J, with 18 bases between. CDR3 loop: CASSPPQGRNQPQHF. For the CDR3, the DNA is TGTGCCAGCAGTCCTCCGCAGGGGAGAAACCAGCCCCAGCATTTT.

The rearrangement uses TRBV25-1 and TRBJ1-6, with D possibly matching TRBD1 (6 bases). This CDR3 is 17 amino acids long. V gave up 2 bases and J gave up 5 bases, with 16 bases separating them. Germline CDR1 and CDR2: MGHDK and SYGVNS. The DNA of the CDR3 is TGTGCCAGCAGTGAAGGAGTCAGGGGAGTGGATAATTCACCCCTCCACTTT. It codes for CASSEGVRGVDNSPLHF.

This chain joins TRBV2 and TRBJ1-4, with 8 bases that match TRBD1. CDR1 is SNHLY and CDR2 is FYNNEI in the germline V gene. Germline trimming cut 4 bases from V and 8 bases from J; bases unmatched to any gene: 15. The CDR3 totals 17 residues. The DNA for the CDR3 is TGTGCCAGCAGTGGCCCTCCAGGGGGCATACGGGAAGAAAAACTGTTTTTT. Translated: CASSGPPGGIREEKLFF.

V gene TRBV7-2 combines with J gene TRBJ1-6; no definite D call. Germline V lookup: CDR1 SGHTA, CDR2 FQGNSA. The CDR3 runs to 17 residues. The germline V and J ends were trimmed by 1 base and 9 bases, with 19 bases remaining between them. CDR3 nucleotides: TGTGCCAGCAGCTTAGTTGGGAGGGTCGGTTCAACTTCACCCCTCCACTTT. Translated, it gives CASSLVGRVGSTSPLHF.